A single sample is the source of the 19 T cell receptor beta chains below, sequenced in a study of T cell responses to AZD1222 COVID-19 vaccine. Profiled with immunoSEQ multiplex PCR; TCRdb holds only in-frame clones, not every one. The table lists about 150,000 clones, 75% to 95% of them singletons. This specimen consisted of peripheral blood, obtained 28 days after the second AZD1222 dose. The origin of the receptors is an adult who received the AZD1222 COVID-19 vaccine.

This clone was counted once. The chain has TRBV19 and TRBJ1-6; 8 bases agree with TRBD1. Trimming cost V 5 bases and J 10 bases; bases outside gene matches: 13. Looked up from germline, CDR1 is LNHDA and CDR2 is SQIVND (reference sequence). The CDR3 consists of 16 residues. CDR3 bases: TGTGCCAGTAGTGATACTTGGGACAGGCGAGAATCACCCCTCCACTTT. Its protein is CASSDTWDRRESPLHF.

This chain connects TRBV27 to TRBJ1-3; D remains ambiguous. Germline values: CDR1 MNHEY, CDR2 SMNVEV (reference sequence). Trimming took 7 bases from V and 2 from J, leaving 9 bases between them. The CDR3 is 13 amino acids. DNA for the CDR3: TGTGCCAGCACGCGTCAGGCTGGAAACACCATATATTTT. Residues: CASTRQAGNTIYF.

The chain has TRBV7-9 and TRBJ2-2; 10 bases are shared with TRBD2. Unmatched junction bases numbered 9, after V lost 3 bases and J lost 5 bases. CDR1 is SEHNR, CDR2 FQNEAQ, per germline (reference sequence). The CDR3 is 17 amino acids. The CDR3 bases are TGTGCCAGCAGCTTGCTGCGGACTAGCGGAGTTACCGGGGAGCTGTTTTTT. Translation: CASSLLRTSGVTGELFF.

The chain combines TRBV5-1 with TRBJ2-1; D ambiguous. This CDR3 comprises 13 residues. Germline assignment: CDR1 SGHRS and CDR2 YFSETQ. With 4 bases removed from V and 6 bases from J, the gap between germline ends came to 11 bases. DNA of the CDR3: TGCGCCAGCAGCCAGGCCGGATTCAATGAGCAGTTCTTC. It is translated as CASSQAGFNEQFF.

The V and J genes are TRBV1 and TRBJ1-2. TRBV1 is assigned pseudogene status. This CDR3 contains 15 residues. CDR3 in amino acids: CTSSQLNDWNYGYTF. CDR3 DNA sequence: TGCACCAGCAGCCAATTGAATGATTGGAACTATGGCTACACCTTC.

This clone was seen just once. The chain combines TRBV6-1 with TRBJ1-1; 7 bases line up with TRBD1. This CDR3 contains 16 residues. V was clipped by 0 bases and J by 3 bases; unmatched bases: 7. CDR1 is MNHNS, CDR2 SASEGT, per germline. The CDR3: CASSEAWDSWYTEAFF. The CDR3, as DNA: TGTGCCAGCAGTGAAGCTTGGGACAGTTGGTACACTGAAGCTTTCTTT.

The genes are TRBV14 and TRBJ2-3; no reliable D call. The CDR3 contains 11 residues. Germline lookup yields CDR1 SGHDN and CDR2 FVKESK. The V end lost 1 base, the J end lost 9 bases, and 5 bases lay between the germline ends. The chain's CDR3 is CASSQVATQYF. Here the CDR3 DNA reads TGTGCCAGCAGCCAAGTCGCCACGCAGTATTTT.

This clone was detected only once. The rearrangement joins TRBV29-1 to TRBJ2-5, with unresolved D. Trimming stripped 4 bases from V and 2 bases from J, with 5 bases between. CDR3 length: 11 amino acids. Germline loops: CDR1 SQVTM, CDR2 ANQGSEA. The CDR3 DNA reads TGCAGCGTTGCTTTTCAAGAGACCCAGTACTTC. This gives the protein CSVAFQETQYF.

This clone was recorded once. The chain carries TRBV21-1 and TRBJ1-2; TRBD1 reflects the table's D call only, with no check against the DNA. TRBV21-1 is termed a pseudogene. CDR3 length: 14 amino acids. The CDR3 sequence: CASSIGQLGKGYTF. In nucleotides, the CDR3 is TGTGCCAGCAGCATCGGACAGCTCGGAAAGGGCTACACCTTC.

A few counts support this clone. The chain employs TRBV2 and TRBJ1-2; D is perhaps TRBD1 (5 bases). The CDR3 covers 13 residues. V lost 7 bases, J lost 2 bases, and 11 bases lay in between. CDR1 and CDR2 (germline): SNHLY, FYNNEI. The CDR3 region is CASTVDRNYGYTF. CDR3 in DNA: TGTGCCAGCACCGTAGACAGAAACTATGGCTACACCTTC.

This clone appeared once. The rearrangement joins TRBV12-3 or TRBV12-4 to TRBJ1-2; D is unresolved. Trimming took off 5 bases at V and 4 bases at J, with 11 bases between the two ends. CDR3 length: 13 amino acids. This chain's CDR3 is CASSRSSGYGYTF. CDR3 coding DNA: TGTGCCAGCAGTCGATCCTCGGGCTATGGCTACACCTTC.

J is TRBJ2-5 and V is TRBV5-1; the D call may be TRBD1 or TRBD2 (5 bases each). The ends were cut back, 3 bases at V and 2 bases at J, with 14 bases in the middle. CDR1 is SGHRS, CDR2 YFSETQ, per germline. There are 15 residues in the CDR3. CDR3 region: CASSSSGTRQETQYF. The CDR3 DNA reads TGCGCCAGCAGCTCCTCCGGGACCCGACAAGAGACCCAGTACTTC.

V and J are TRBV5-4 and TRBJ2-7; 10 bases are a match to TRBD1. This CDR3 is built from 15 residues. Germline CDR1 reads SGHNT; CDR2 reads YYREEE (reference sequence). The J segment lost 6 bases and the V segment lost 3 bases, leaving 9 bases of the junction unmatched. CDR3 sequence: CASSSIPGQGIEQYF. The CDR3 region has the DNA TGTGCCAGCAGCTCGATTCCGGGACAGGGGATCGAGCAGTACTTC.

The chain has TRBV24-1 and TRBJ1-1; tentatively, D is TRBD1 (5 bases). V shed 5 bases and J shed 5 bases, with 8 bases lying between them. The CDR3 spans 12 residues. CDR1 and CDR2 (germline): KGHDR, SFDVKD. The CDR3 protein is CATSVGGTEAFF. The CDR3 DNA is TGTGCCACCAGTGTGGGGGGGACTGAAGCTTTCTTT.

J is TRBJ2-2 and V is TRBV5-4; 9 nucleotides agree with TRBD2. From germline, CDR1 is SGHNT and CDR2 YYREEE (reference sequence). V lost 4 bases and J lost 8; bases outside the gene matches: 12. The CDR3 length is 16 residues. CDR3 in DNA: TGTGCCAGCAGCCCGAGCTTCCAAGCGGGAGGAGGGGAGCTGTTTTTT. As protein: CASSPSFQAGGGELFF.

The rearrangement uses TRBV7-9 and TRBJ2-1, with TRBD2 identical over 8 bases. The germline gives CDR1 SEHNR, CDR2 FQNEAQ (reference sequence). V was pared by 6 bases and J by 7 bases, with 8 bases of the junction left unmatched. CDR3 length: 14 amino acids. The DNA for the CDR3 is TGTGCCAGCAGGAGGGGGACTAGTGGGAATGAGCAGTTCTTC. Its translation: CASRRGTSGNEQFF.

The chain has TRBV10-1 and TRBJ1-1; tentative D call: TRBD1 (5 bases). Trimming took off 6 bases at V and 4 bases at J, with 6 bases between the two ends. In germline, CDR1 is WNHNN, CDR2 SYGVQD (reference sequence). CDR3 length: 11 amino acids. Here the CDR3 DNA reads TGCGCCAGCAGAGGGGCCACTGAAGCTTTCTTT. Amino acids: CASRGATEAFF.

This clone appeared once. The chain uses TRBV3-1 (or the pseudogene TRBV3-2) and TRBJ2-3; D perhaps matches TRBD2 (5 bases). The CDR3 is 11 amino acids. Trimming took off 6 bases at V and 6 bases at J, with 7 bases between the two ends. Germline assignment: CDR1 LGHDT and CDR2 YNNKEL (reference sequence). The CDR3 region has the DNA TGTGCCAGCAGAGAGGGCGATACGCAGTATTTT. Amino acid sequence: CASREGDTQYF.

This chain joins TRBV2 and TRBJ1-1; possibly TRBD1 for D (6 bases). The V gene lost 4 bases and the J gene lost 6 bases, with 21 bases spanning the gap. This CDR3 region has 16 residues. Germline V lookup: CDR1 SNHLY, CDR2 FYNNEI. CDR3 residues: CASSAPQGPNRPEAFF. DNA of the CDR3: TGTGCCAGCAGTGCCCCACAGGGCCCCAATCGTCCTGAAGCTTTCTTT.